The next 11 T cell receptor beta chains were all read from a single sample in a study of T cell responses to AZD1222 COVID-19 vaccine. Libraries were prepared by immunoSEQ multiplex PCR; TCRdb keeps only in-frame clonotypes and omits some of them. The top ten hold approximately 1.3% of the sample, which has 65,000 to 90,000 clones, 70% to 90% seen once. The sample here was peripheral blood, taken 28 days after the second AZD1222 dose. These TCRs come from an adult who received the AZD1222 COVID-19 vaccine.

There are a few counts of this clone. The chain couples TRBV19 to TRBJ1-6; TRBD1 is a possible D gene (5 bases). Germline CDR1 is LNHDA and CDR2 is SQIVND (reference sequence). V was cut by 10 bases and J by 5 bases, with 12 bases left in between. The CDR3 totals 13 residues. The CDR3: CATSRANNSPLHF. The DNA for the CDR3 is TGTGCCACGTCCAGGGCCAATAATTCACCCCTCCACTTT.

The gene calls are TRBV6-5 and TRBJ2-5; TRBD1 aligns across 8 bases. Germline CDR1 and CDR2: MNHEY and SVGAGI. The J segment lost 2 bases and the V segment lost 6 bases, leaving 8 bases of the junction unmatched. The CDR3 extends over 15 amino acids. Here the CDR3 DNA reads TGTGCCAGCAGCCAGGGGGCCGCGGGTCAAGAGACCCAGTACTTC. Protein product: CASSQGAAGQETQYF.

J is TRBJ1-2 and V is TRBV5-1; D remains ambiguous. This CDR3 region has 13 residues. CDR1 and CDR2 from the germline V gene are SGHRS and YFSETQ. V shed 2 bases and J shed 2 bases, with 7 bases lying between them. The CDR3 region has the DNA TGCGCCAGCAGCTTAACAGAAAACTATGGCTACACCTTC. This translates into CASSLTENYGYTF. Full variable domain (missing parts from reference TRBV5-1 and TRBJ1-2): KAGVTQTPRYLIKTRGQQVTLSCSPISGHRSVSWYQQTPGQGLQFLFEYFSETQRNKGNFPGRFSGRQFSNSRSEMNVSTLELGDSALYLCASSLTENYGYTFGSGTRLTVV.

This clone was found once. The rearrangement links TRBV7-6 to TRBJ1-1, with a tentative D call TRBD1 (5 bases). The CDR3 has 17 residues. V lost 2 bases to trimming and J lost 0 bases, with 16 bases between them. CDR1 is SGHVS, CDR2 FNYEAQ, per germline. In DNA form, the CDR3 reads TGTGCCAGCAGCTTACGGGCATCGCAGGGCCTGAACACTGAAGCTTTCTTT. The encoded protein is CASSLRASQGLNTEAFF.

This sequence joins TRBV29-1 and TRBJ1-2; the match to TRBD1 covers 9 bases. This CDR3 has 15 amino acids. The V segment lost 6 bases and the J segment 0 bases; nucleotides outside the gene matches: 8. CDR1 and CDR2 (germline): SQVTM, ANQGSEA. The CDR3 DNA reads as TGCAGCGTGATGGGACAGGGCCCTACTAACTATGGCTACACCTTC. This translates into CSVMGQGPTNYGYTF.

The chain carries TRBV20-1 and TRBJ2-3; no clear D. Trimming left V 3 bases short and J 3 bases short, with 10 bases between. The CDR3 totals 13 residues. Germline lookup yields CDR1 DFQATT and CDR2 SNEGSKA (reference sequence). CDR3 amino acids: CSASWVSTDTQYF. In DNA, the CDR3 is TGCAGTGCTAGTTGGGTTAGTACAGATACGCAGTATTTT.

This clone is a singleton in its sample. The chain couples TRBV7-9 to TRBJ2-1; 8 nucleotides agree with TRBD2. In germline, CDR1 is SEHNR, CDR2 FQNEAQ (reference sequence). The CDR3 has 13 residues. V was clipped by 7 bases and J by 8 bases; unmatched bases: 7. CDR3 region: CASNAGGADEQFF. CDR3 nucleotides: TGTGCCAGCAATGCGGGAGGAGCGGATGAGCAGTTCTTC.

The V and J genes are TRBV10-1 and TRBJ2-2; D unclear. V was cut by 4 bases and J by 5 bases, with 17 bases left in between. Per the germline V gene, CDR1 is WNHNN and CDR2 is SYGVQD (reference sequence). This CDR3 is 16 amino acids long. DNA for the CDR3: TGCGCCAGCAGTGTTCGCGGACCCTCGGGTACCGGGGAGCTGTTTTTT. It translates to CASSVRGPSGTGELFF.

The chain couples TRBV6-2 or TRBV6-3 to TRBJ1-1; no firm D call. V was pared by 2 bases and J by 3 bases, with 13 bases between. The CDR3 consists of 15 residues. Germline V gene data show CDR1 as MNHEY and CDR2 as SVGEGT. This CDR3 is CASSYPSDGYTEAFF. The CDR3, as DNA: TGTGCCAGCAGTTACCCCTCGGATGGGTACACTGAAGCTTTCTTT.

J is TRBJ2-7 and V is TRBV7-9; a weak D match, TRBD1 (6 bases). This CDR3 comprises 14 residues. Trimming stripped 5 bases from V and 4 bases from J, with 15 bases between. Germline lookup yields CDR1 SEHNR and CDR2 FQNEAQ (reference sequence). The CDR3 here is CASSLTAGAYEQYF. The DNA for the CDR3 is TGTGCCAGCAGCCTGACAGCAGGGGCATACGAGCAGTACTTC.

This clone was seen just once. The chain combines TRBV5-1 with TRBJ2-1, with D possibly being TRBD2 (6 bases). Germline V gives CDR1 SGHRS, CDR2 YFSETQ. The CDR3 is 15 amino acids. The germline V and J ends were trimmed by 2 bases and 8 bases, with 17 bases remaining between them. The CDR3 is CASSFTGLARDEQFF. CDR3 coding DNA: TGCGCCAGCAGCTTTACGGGACTGGCTCGGGATGAGCAGTTCTTC.